This section outlines one T cell receptor beta chain sequence together with its context. Its antigen is not identified. These data belong to a study of cytomegalovirus exposure and HLA in healthy donors. Study results and caveats: According to reports, the classifier identified cytomegalovirus status with high specificity and sensitivity.

Among the donors, all were healthy bone marrow donors. This PCR relied on a set of 60 Vbeta primers and 13 Jbeta primers. Repertoires were generated with immunoSEQ multiplex PCR, while TCRdb's copy carries only in-frame clones and drops some. The sample's table shows some 180,000 clones. In germline, CDR1 is PRHDT, CDR2 FYEKMQ (reference sequence). With V trimmed by 7 bases and J by 4 bases, 14 bases remained unmatched. The CDR3 is 16 residues long. Sequenced sample: PBMCs. The chain combines TRBV13 with TRBJ2-3; 7 nucleotides match TRBD2. The sequence was obtained from a man aged 30 to 45 in good health and CMV-seronegative. This CDR3 is CASTRRRREGPDTQYF. CDR3 DNA sequence: TGTGCCAGCACCCGACGAAGAAGGGAGGGGCCAGATACGCAGTATTTT. Supplemented by reference TRBV13 and TRBJ2-3, the full variable domain reads AAGVIQSPRHLIKEKRETATLKCYPIPRHDTVYWYQQGPGQDPQFLISFYEKMQSDKGSIPDRFSAQQFSDYHSELNMSSLELGDSALYFCASTRRRREGPDTQYFGPGTRLTVL.